These 23 T cell receptor beta chains share one sample of origin, sequenced in a study of shared clonotypes between healthy human individuals (dated by TCRdb to about 2020). Library method: the immunoSEQ multiplex PCR assay. TCRdb holds this immuneACCESS table with in-frame rearrangements only. Some clones are missing; in checked studies, unresolved V genes explain under half, and the rest has no known cause. For this sample there are about 1,800,000 clones; just under 95% appear just once. Under 1.5% of the sample is taken by the ten largest. CD8 naive samples consisted of CD45RO-negative cells that were positively selected for CCR7, yielding a CD45RA+CCR7+ population without TemRA cells. The sample taken for sequencing was naive CD8+ T cells sorted from blood. The cell subset or site label here, explained by the study, means: CD45RA+CCR7+. The receptors were gathered from a man between 18 and 35 years old in good health.

The rearrangement uses TRBV27 and TRBJ2-3; 7 positions match TRBD2. The CDR3 contains 16 residues. With 4 bases clipped from V and 0 bases from J, the junction kept 7 bases outside the gene matches. Germline V gene sequence: CDR1 MNHEY, CDR2 SMNVEV (reference sequence). The CDR3 bases are TGTGCCAGCAGTTCAGTCGCGGGAGTGAGCACAGATACGCAGTATTTT. The encoded protein is CASSSVAGVSTDTQYF.

The rearrangement links TRBV5-8 to TRBJ1-1; 10 nucleotides align to TRBD1. The germline CDR1 and CDR2 sequences are SGHTS and YDEGEE. The CDR3 extends over 14 amino acids. J lost 4 bases, V lost 3 bases, and 3 bases had no gene match. The DNA for the CDR3 is TGTGCCAGCAGCTGGGACAGGGGTACCACTGAAGCTTTCTTT. Its protein is CASSWDRGTTEAFF. Drawing the rest from reference TRBV5-8 and TRBJ1-1, the complete variable domain is EAGVTQSPTHLIKTRGQQATLRCSPISGHTSVYWYQQALGLGLQFLLWYDEGEERNRGNFPPRFSGRQFPNYSSELNVNALELEDSALYLCASSWDRGTTEAFFGQGTRLTVV.

The genes are TRBV5-1 and TRBJ1-1; no firm D call. V lost 0 bases to trimming and J lost 0 bases, with 6 bases between them. Germline CDR1 and CDR2: SGHRS and YFSETQ. The CDR3 extends over 14 amino acids. The CDR3 region is CASSLDGMNTEAFF. CDR3 in DNA: TGCGCCAGCAGCTTGGACGGGATGAACACTGAAGCTTTCTTT.

The chain recombines TRBV5-1 with TRBJ1-2; D gene unclear. The V end was cut by 3 bases, the J end by 8 bases, with 14 bases between. The V gene's germline CDR1 is SGHRS and CDR2 YFSETQ. The CDR3 has 13 amino acids. CDR3 protein: CASSWTVGEGYTF. In nucleotides, the CDR3 is TGCGCCAGCAGCTGGACTGTTGGGGAAGGCTACACCTTC.

The chain is built from TRBV5-6 and TRBJ2-1; D may be TRBD2 (6 bases). The CDR3 spans 16 residues. Trimming stripped 4 bases from V and 4 bases from J, with 18 bases between. Germline V CDR1 and CDR2: SGHDT, YYEEEE. CDR3: CASSLALEGPYNEQFF. As DNA, the CDR3 is TGTGCCAGCAGCCTGGCCCTGGAGGGCCCTTACAATGAGCAGTTCTTC.

This rearrangement joins TRBV13 to TRBJ2-7; D gene ambiguous. CDR3 length: 14 residues. V was trimmed by 1 base and J by 3 bases, leaving 10 bases between them. Germline V gene sequence: CDR1 PRHDT, CDR2 FYEKMQ (reference sequence). CDR3 protein: CASSLADVFYEQYF. CDR3 in DNA: TGTGCCAGCAGCTTAGCAGACGTGTTCTACGAGCAGTACTTC.

The V call is TRBV4-3, the J call TRBJ2-7; D remains unclear. The CDR3 contains 15 residues. The germline CDR1 and CDR2 sequences are LGHNA and YSLEER. V gave up 1 base and J gave up 2 bases, with 12 bases separating them. The CDR3 nucleotides are TGCGCCAGCAGCCAAGGACGTGACTTTACCTACGAGCAGTACTTC. This gives the protein CASSQGRDFTYEQYF.

V gene TRBV11-3 combines with J gene TRBJ2-3; possibly TRBD1 or TRBD2 for D (6 bases each). The germline V and J ends were trimmed by 4 bases and 5 bases, with 16 bases remaining between them. The CDR3 is 15 residues long. Germline CDR1 is SGHNT and CDR2 is YENEEA. This CDR3 is CASSSSRGAGDTQYF. As DNA, the CDR3 is TGTGCCAGCAGCTCCTCGAGGGGGGCTGGAGATACGCAGTATTTT.

This rearrangement joins TRBV9 to TRBJ2-7; D remains ambiguous. This CDR3 is 11 amino acids long. Germline-derived CDR1 and CDR2 are SGDLS and YYNGEE. The V gene lost 3 bases and the J gene lost 6 bases, with 7 bases spanning the gap. The CDR3 bases are TGTGCCAGCAGCGCCGGTAGCGAGCAGTACTTC. Protein product: CASSAGSEQYF.

The V and J genes are TRBV19 and TRBJ2-7, with D tentatively TRBD1 (5 bases). The germline V and J ends were trimmed by 5 bases and 1 base, with 18 bases remaining between them. CDR3 size: 16 residues. Germline V lookup: CDR1 LNHDA, CDR2 SQIVND (reference sequence). The CDR3 loop is CASSDRRESESYEQYF. The CDR3 coding sequence is TGTGCCAGTAGTGACCGCAGGGAATCGGAGTCCTACGAGCAGTACTTC.

This clone showed up just once. V usage is TRBV27 and J usage is TRBJ1-1; D ambiguous. This CDR3 comprises 14 residues. Trimming took 0 bases from V and 6 from J, leaving 11 bases between them. Germline V gives CDR1 MNHEY, CDR2 SMNVEV (reference sequence). The chain's CDR3 is CASSLSLGISEAFF. The CDR3 DNA follows: TGTGCCAGCAGTTTATCTTTAGGAATTTCTGAAGCTTTCTTT.

This chain joins TRBV5-1 and TRBJ1-1; a possible D gene is TRBD1 (5 bases). The CDR3 is made up of 13 amino acids. Trimming removed 4 bases at V and 3 bases at J, with 10 bases between. The germline V gene has CDR1 SGHRS and CDR2 YFSETQ. CDR3 region: CASSHLGDTEAFF. In DNA form, the CDR3 reads TGCGCCAGCAGCCACCTGGGGGACACTGAAGCTTTCTTT.

CDR3 protein: CASIEVSSYNEQFF. In DNA, the CDR3 is TGTGCCAGCATTGAGGTTAGCTCCTACAATGAGCAGTTCTTC. This sequence joins TRBV5-8 and TRBJ2-1; D remains unclear. Trimming cost V 6 bases and J 0 bases, with 10 bases left between them. CDR3 size: 14 residues. In germline, CDR1 is SGHTS, CDR2 YDEGEE.

The chain links TRBV4-1 to TRBJ2-7; TRBD2 matches at 9 bases. V dropped 1 base and J dropped 5; count of bases not matched to a gene: 6. CDR1 and CDR2 (germline): MGHRA, YSYEKL. The CDR3 is made up of 15 amino acids. CDR3 nucleotides: TGCGCCAGCAGCCAAGGAGGGACTAGCACCGACGAGCAGTACTTC. Protein sequence: CASSQGGTSTDEQYF.

This chain links TRBV2 with TRBJ1-6; D is unclear. V lost 3 bases and J lost 3, with 15 bases in between. In germline, CDR1 is SNHLY, CDR2 FYNNEI. The CDR3 has 17 residues. CDR3 nucleotide sequence: TGTGCCAGCAGTGAGACGAATTCGGCAGTCTATAATTCACCCCTCCACTTT. Translating gives CASSETNSAVYNSPLHF.

This chain uses TRBV19 with TRBJ1-4; D ambiguous. The V end lost 0 bases, the J end lost 0 bases, and 11 bases lay between the germline ends. The CDR3 has 17 amino acids. Germline CDR1 is LNHDA and CDR2 is SQIVND (reference sequence). In DNA form, the CDR3 reads TGTGCCAGTAGTATAGATCTGGAGTATGCAACTAATGAAAAACTGTTTTTT. Encoded protein: CASSIDLEYATNEKLFF.

The chain joins TRBV29-1 to TRBJ2-3; TRBD1 matches 7 bases. The CDR3 is 14 residues long. The J segment lost 5 bases and the V segment lost 3 bases, leaving 8 bases of the junction unmatched. Germline V gene lookup returns CDR1 SQVTM and CDR2 ANQGSEA. Written as DNA, the CDR3 is TGCAGCGTTGACATACGGGACAGCCAAGATACGCAGTATTTT. It encodes CSVDIRDSQDTQYF.

This clone came up once. This chain uses TRBV13 with TRBJ2-7; D assignment may be TRBD1 or TRBD2 (5 bases each). Germline assignment: CDR1 PRHDT and CDR2 FYEKMQ (reference sequence). V lost 3 bases to trimming and J lost 1 base, with 16 bases between them. The CDR3 spans 16 residues. This CDR3 is CASSFSSGPISYEQYF. CDR3 coding DNA: TGTGCCAGCAGCTTCTCTTCGGGGCCGATATCCTACGAGCAGTACTTC.

V and J are TRBV25-1 and TRBJ1-1; unclear D gene. The CDR3 contains 14 residues. The ends were cut back, 8 bases at V and 6 bases at J, with 19 bases in the middle. Germline V CDR1 and CDR2: MGHDK, SYGVNS. The CDR3 loop reads CASSWSAGRAEAFF. CDR3 coding DNA: TGTGCCAGCTCTTGGTCCGCCGGGAGGGCTGAAGCTTTCTTT.

The chain recombines TRBV9 with TRBJ2-5; no clear D. V lost 0 bases and J 0 bases, leaving 9 bases between the germline ends. CDR1 is SGDLS and CDR2 is YYNGEE in the germline V gene. The CDR3 has 15 amino acids. CDR3 in amino acids: CASSVAGSDQETQYF. The DNA for the CDR3 is TGTGCCAGCAGCGTAGCGGGTTCGGACCAAGAGACCCAGTACTTC.

This rearrangement joins TRBV2 to TRBJ2-3, with D possibly TRBD1 on 6 matching bases. The CDR3 length is 15 residues. V dropped 7 bases and J dropped 3 bases, with 17 bases sitting between them. In germline, CDR1 is SNHLY, CDR2 FYNNEI. CDR3 coding DNA: TGTGCCAGCAATCCCTTACAGGGTTCGACAGATACGCAGTATTTT. Encoded protein: CASNPLQGSTDTQYF.

This chain links TRBV9 with TRBJ2-3; D gene uncertain. The V and J ends lost 0 bases and 6 bases respectively, with 11 bases between them. Germline lookup yields CDR1 SGDLS and CDR2 YYNGEE. The CDR3 has 14 residues. CDR3 residues: CASSVAGVGDTQYF. CDR3 in DNA: TGTGCCAGCAGCGTAGCCGGAGTCGGGGATACGCAGTATTTT.

The V and J genes are TRBV25-1 and TRBJ2-7; D is unresolved. Germline values: CDR1 MGHDK, CDR2 SYGVNS. CDR3 length: 12 residues. Trimming removed 1 base from V and 3 bases from J, with 4 bases in between. The CDR3 sequence: CASSEWGYEQYF. The CDR3, as DNA: TGTGCCAGCAGTGAATGGGGCTACGAGCAGTACTTC.